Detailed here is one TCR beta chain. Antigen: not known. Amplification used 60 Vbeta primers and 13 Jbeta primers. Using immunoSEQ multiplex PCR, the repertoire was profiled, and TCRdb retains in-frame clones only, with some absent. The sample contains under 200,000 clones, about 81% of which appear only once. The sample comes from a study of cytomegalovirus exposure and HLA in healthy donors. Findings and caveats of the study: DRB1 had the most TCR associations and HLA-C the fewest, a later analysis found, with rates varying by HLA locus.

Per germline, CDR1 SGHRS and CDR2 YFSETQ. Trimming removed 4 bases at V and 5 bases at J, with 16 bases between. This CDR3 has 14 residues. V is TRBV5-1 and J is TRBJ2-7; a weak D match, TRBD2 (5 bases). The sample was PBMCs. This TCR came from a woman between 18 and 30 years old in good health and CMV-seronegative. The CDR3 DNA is TGCGCCAGCAGCAGAGGGTCCGCCCCCCACGAGCAGTACTTC. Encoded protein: CASSRGSAPHEQYF.